This is a list of T cell receptor beta chains from one sample in a study of T cell repertoires in cytomegalovirus infection. Using its own MiXCR run on the reads, TCRdb lists one record per CDR3 protein. In the table there are a few hundred thousand distinct CDR3 sequences, around a sixth of which are singletons. Sequencing used PBMCs. These receptor sequences come from a human donor in good health (CMV status not recorded). Some clones in this sample may be carry-over from other donors' samples. CDR3s include the opening cysteine and the closing phenylalanine or tryptophan. D genes are given only for firm matches. Clone size is given for some rows only: seen once, a few or many times, or a class if the clone is expanded.

V: TRBV27
size: .
D: TRBD1
J: TRBJ2-2
CDR3: CASSFFRGLSIGELFF
DNA: TGTGCCAGCAGTTTTTTTAGGGGGCTCTCAATCGGGGAGCTGTTTTTT

V: TRBV10-3
size: few
D: .
J: TRBJ1-5
CDR3: CAISQDGYSNQPQHF
DNA: TGTGCCATCAGTCAGGACGGTTATAGCAATCAGCCCCAGCATTTT

V: TRBV27
size: .
D: TRBD1
J: TRBJ1-1
CDR3: CASSPSTGVNTEAFF
DNA: TGTGCCAGCAGTCCGTCGACAGGGGTAAACACTGAAGCTTTCTTT

V: TRBV10-3
size: few
D: TRBD1
J: TRBJ2-5
CDR3: CAIGQGEETQYF
DNA: TGTGCCATCGGGCAGGGGGAAGAGACCCAGTACTTC

V: TRBV20-1
size: .
D: TRBD2
J: TRBJ2-5
CDR3: CSAREGGLGTQYF
DNA: TGCAGTGCTAGAGAGGGAGGGTTAGGGACCCAGTACTTC

V: TRBV6-1
size: many
D: TRBD2
J: TRBJ2-5
CDR3: CASSEGVTSGKQETQYF
DNA: TGTGCCAGCAGTGAGGGGGTCACTAGCGGGAAACAAGAGACCCAGTACTTC

V: TRBV4-1
size: .
D: TRBD1
J: TRBJ1-2
CDR3: CASSQAVTGTGNYGYTF
DNA: TGCGCCAGCAGCCAAGCCGTAACCGGGACAGGGAACTATGGCTACACCTTC

V: TRBV28
size: .
D: .
J: TRBJ2-7
CDR3: CASSLGNPYEQYF
DNA: TGTGCCAGCAGTTTGGGAAATCCCTACGAGCAGTACTTC

V: TRBV20-1
size: once
D: TRBD1
J: TRBJ2-1
CDR3: CSARAQTGSSYNEQFF
DNA: TGCAGTGCTAGAGCCCAGACAGGGAGCTCCTACAATGAGCAGTTCTTC

V: TRBV2
size: .
D: .
J: TRBJ1-6
CDR3: CASSEGQADNSPLHF
DNA: TGTGCCAGCAGTGAAGGGCAGGCGGATAATTCACCCCTCCACTTT

V: TRBV6-5
size: .
D: .
J: TRBJ1-4
CDR3: CASSLIGTTNEKLFF
DNA: TGTGCCAGCAGTCTAATAGGAACAACTAATGAAAAACTGTTTTTT

V: TRBV5-6
size: .
D: .
J: TRBJ2-3
CDR3: CASSRGGQSTDTQYF
DNA: TGTGCCAGCAGCCGCGGAGGGCAAAGCACAGATACGCAGTATTTT

V: TRBV20-1
size: .
D: .
J: TRBJ1-5
CDR3: CSARLGPPNQPQHF
DNA: TGCAGTGCTAGATTGGGACCGCCAAATCAGCCCCAGCATTTT

V: TRBV2
size: .
D: TRBD2
J: TRBJ2-5
CDR3: CASVTGGPQETQYF
DNA: TGTGCCAGCGTGACGGGGGGTCCCCAAGAGACCCAGTACTTC

V: TRBV7-2
size: many
D: .
J: TRBJ1-1
CDR3: CASSPFREQFSNTEAFF
DNA: TGTGCCAGCAGCCCATTTCGGGAGCAATTTTCGAACACTGAAGCTTTCTTT

V: TRBV6-2/TRBV6-3
size: .
D: TRBD2
J: TRBJ2-7
CDR3: CASSREEPYEQYF
DNA: TGTGCCAGCAGTCGGGAGGAACCCTACGAGCAGTACTTC